Shown below are 21 T cell receptor beta chains from a single sample sequenced in a study of radiation and T cells in renal cell carcinoma. Sample time point: blood 2 weeks post-SBRT. The treatment is: 15 Gy SBRT to primary tumor, nephrectomy 4 weeks later. TCRdb's copy holds only in-frame clones and misses some; the assay was immunoSEQ multiplex PCR. The repertoire consists of roughly 28,000 clones, with 81% occurring once and the leading ten covering about a third. The sequences come from blood, collected from a patient whose treatment included radiotherapy and nephrectomy. The receptors were gathered from a man between 60 and 70 years old with renal cell carcinoma.

The V call is TRBV5-1, the J call TRBJ2-6; no clear D gene. The V gene lost 0 bases and the J gene lost 0 bases, with 7 bases spanning the gap. Per germline, CDR1 SGHRS and CDR2 YFSETQ. The CDR3 is made up of 16 amino acids. Here the CDR3 reads CASSLGPPSGANVLTF. The CDR3 coding sequence is TGCGCCAGCAGCTTGGGCCCCCCCTCTGGGGCCAACGTCCTGACTTTC.

This clone has just one count. The genes are TRBV5-1 and TRBJ1-1, with D perhaps TRBD1 (6 bases). This CDR3 contains 14 residues. CDR1 and CDR2 from the germline V gene are SGHRS and YFSETQ. Trimming removed 3 bases at V and 4 bases at J, with 13 bases between. The CDR3 sequence: CASSSTGGSTEAFF. As DNA, the CDR3 is TGCGCCAGCAGCTCGACCGGGGGCTCCACTGAAGCTTTCTTT.

This chain connects TRBV18 to TRBJ2-3, with TRBD2 as a possible D gene (5 bases). This CDR3 contains 15 residues. Trimming pared 2 bases from V and 0 bases from J, leaving 9 bases between. Germline lookup yields CDR1 KGHSH and CDR2 LQKENI. The chain's CDR3 is CASSPTQRSTDTQYF. The CDR3 bases are TGTGCCAGCTCACCAACCCAGCGGAGCACAGATACGCAGTATTTT.

The gene calls are TRBV28 and TRBJ2-4, with D possibly being TRBD1 (5 bases). V gave up 7 bases and J gave up 5 bases, with 6 bases separating them. Germline values: CDR1 MDHEN, CDR2 SYDVKM. This CDR3 comprises 11 residues. The CDR3 region has the DNA TGTGCCAGCAAAGGGGAAAACATTCAGTACTTC. Amino acid sequence: CASKGENIQYF.

V and J are TRBV4-2 and TRBJ1-2; D gene uncertain. This CDR3 spans 14 amino acids. The V end was cut by 0 bases, the J end by 3 bases, with 8 bases between. From germline, CDR1 is LGHNA and CDR2 YNFKEQ. The CDR3 loop is CASSQETEDYGYTF. The CDR3, as DNA: TGTGCCAGCAGCCAAGAAACAGAAGACTATGGCTACACCTTC.

This clone was detected only a few times. The V and J genes are TRBV4-1 and TRBJ2-4, with D possibly TRBD1 on 6 matching bases. The CDR3 consists of 13 residues. Germline-derived CDR1 and CDR2 are MGHRA and YSYEKL. The V end was cut by 1 base, the J end by 6 bases, with 7 bases between. This CDR3 reads CASSQGQANIQYF. The CDR3 nucleotides read TGCGCCAGCAGCCAAGGACAGGCAAACATTCAGTACTTC.

CDR3 in DNA: TGTGCCAGCAGCGTAGAGGAGGATCAGCCCCAGCATTTT. It translates to CASSVEEDQPQHF. The chain recombines TRBV9 with TRBJ1-5; no definite D call. CDR3 length: 13 residues. Germline V gene sequence: CDR1 SGDLS, CDR2 YYNGEE. The V and J ends lost 0 bases and 5 bases respectively, with 6 bases between them.

V and J are TRBV20-1 and TRBJ2-1; no clear D. In germline, CDR1 is DFQATT, CDR2 SNEGSKA (reference sequence). The CDR3 runs 11 residues. Trimming pared 8 bases from V and 3 bases from J, leaving 8 bases between. CDR3 in DNA: TGCAGTAGTAGTCGCTACAATGAGCAGTTCTTC. Translating gives CSSSRYNEQFF.

In regard to this clone: The same CDR3 is also encoded by other DNA sequences in this sample. V usage is TRBV5-4 and J usage is TRBJ1-1; D gene ambiguous. The CDR3 is made up of 13 amino acids. With 0 bases removed from V and 1 base from J, the gap between germline ends came to 4 bases. Germline V CDR1 and CDR2: SGHNT, YYREEE (reference sequence). The CDR3 reads CASSLGSNTEAFF. CDR3 in DNA: TGTGCCAGCAGCTTGGGATCGAACACTGAAGCTTTCTTT.

This chain connects TRBV7-9 to TRBJ2-7, with no clear D. This CDR3 spans 13 amino acids. With 1 base removed from V and 11 bases from J, the gap between germline ends came to 15 bases. Germline V gene data show CDR1 as SEHNR and CDR2 as FQNEAQ (reference sequence). CDR3 protein: CASSLESRIEEYF. The CDR3 DNA is TGTGCCAGCAGCTTAGAGAGCAGGATTGAGGAGTACTTC.

This clone came up a few times. The CDR3 DNA reads TGTGCCAGCAGTTTATCGCCGGGGATCAATGAGCAGTTCTTC. This translates into CASSLSPGINEQFF. The chain has TRBV27 and TRBJ2-1, with a weak D call TRBD2 (5 bases). The CDR3 has 14 amino acids. Germline V gene sequence: CDR1 MNHEY, CDR2 SMNVEV (reference sequence). Deletions cut 0 bases from V and 6 bases from J, with 9 bases between.

This chain connects TRBV9 to TRBJ1-1; D unresolved. V lost 3 bases and J lost 0, with 15 bases in between. Germline V gene sequence: CDR1 SGDLS, CDR2 YYNGEE. CDR3 length equals 16 residues. CDR3 in DNA: TGTGCCAGCAGCGCCACCCCGGGGTCTCTGAACACTGAAGCTTTCTTT. Translated, it gives CASSATPGSLNTEAFF.

This rearrangement joins TRBV11-2 to TRBJ1-3; 10 bases are a match to TRBD1. With V trimmed by 5 bases and J by 4 bases, 2 bases remained unmatched. CDR3 length: 14 residues. Germline assignment: CDR1 SGHAT and CDR2 FQNNGV. For the CDR3, the DNA is TGTGCCAGCAGCCCGGACAGGGGGGGAAACACCATATATTTT. Encoded protein: CASSPDRGGNTIYF. Full variable domain (rest looked up from reference TRBV11-2 and TRBJ1-3): EAGVAQSPRYKIIEKRQSVAFWCNPISGHATLYWYQQILGQGPKLLIQFQNNGVVDDSQLPKDRFSAERLKGVDSTLKIQPAKLEDSAVYLCASSPDRGGNTIYFGEGSWLTVV.

This chain uses TRBV5-4 with TRBJ2-1; D uncertain. CDR1 and CDR2 from the germline V gene are SGHNT and YYREEE (reference sequence). V was pared by 7 bases and J by 6 bases, with 14 bases between. This CDR3 has 13 residues. CDR3 coding DNA: TGTGCCAGCGGTCGCGCGTCAGGCAATGAGCAGTTCTTC. This codes for CASGRASGNEQFF.

The rearrangement joins TRBV27 to TRBJ1-2; the D gene is possibly TRBD1 (5 bases). There are 13 residues in the CDR3. The germline V gene has CDR1 MNHEY and CDR2 SMNVEV (reference sequence). Trimming pared 3 bases from V and 8 bases from J, leaving 13 bases between. The CDR3 bases are TGTGCCAGCAGTTTTGGGGGAGGCTGGGGCTACACCTTC. Its protein product is CASSFGGGWGYTF.

The chain carries TRBV19 and TRBJ1-6; 7 bases agree with TRBD1. J lost 10 bases, V lost 7 bases, and 7 bases had no gene match. Germline V gene data show CDR1 as LNHDA and CDR2 as SQIVND (reference sequence). This CDR3 contains 13 residues. The CDR3 DNA follows: TGTGCCAGTAACAGGGGCTCGGGGTCACCCCTCCACTTT. Its protein product is CASNRGSGSPLHF.

This chain connects TRBV7-8 to TRBJ1-4; D gene unclear. Germline CDR1 SGHVS, CDR2 FQNEAQ. Trimming removed 4 bases at V and 0 bases at J, with 9 bases between. CDR3 length: 15 residues. CDR3 in DNA: TGTGCCAGCAGCTCCCGTCGGGCAACTAATGAAAAACTGTTTTTT. Protein: CASSSRRATNEKLFF.

This clone appeared a few times. The chain links TRBV15 to TRBJ1-1; possible D gene TRBD1, 5 bases. Looked up from germline, CDR1 is LNHNV and CDR2 is YYDKDF (reference sequence). V lost 5 bases and J 4 bases, leaving 11 bases between the germline ends. This CDR3 has 13 residues. The CDR3 DNA reads TGTGCCACCAGCGCCCAGGGTAGCACTGAAGCTTTCTTT. It specifies CATSAQGSTEAFF.

This chain connects TRBV19 to TRBJ2-7; TRBD2 matches 12 bases. Germline CDR1 is LNHDA and CDR2 is SQIVND (reference sequence). The CDR3 length is 13 residues. V shed 6 bases, J shed 4 bases, and the junction held 1 base outside the gene matches. CDR3 sequence reads: CASRTSGSYEQYF. As DNA, the CDR3 is TGTGCCAGTAGGACTAGCGGGAGTTACGAGCAGTACTTC.

Of note for this clone: A junction boundary mismatches the germline segment, possibly from a read error. The V gene is TRBV10-2, the J gene TRBJ2-1; 14 bases are shared with TRBD2. The CDR3 runs to 17 residues. Germline V gene sequence: CDR1 WSHSY, CDR2 SAAADI. The CDR3 loop is CASNEGRLAGGPHEQFF. CDR3 DNA: TGCGCCAGCAATGAGGGCAGACTAGCGGGAGGGCCACATGAGCAGTTCTTC.

This rearrangement joins TRBV5-1 to TRBJ1-4; 7 bases map to TRBD1. Germline values: CDR1 SGHRS, CDR2 YFSETQ. Losses at the gene ends were 3 bases for V and 7 bases for J; bases not matched to a gene: 6. CDR3 length: 14 residues. In nucleotides, the CDR3 is TGCGCCAGCAGCTCGGACAGGCGTGGTGAAAAACTGTTTTTT. Its translation is CASSSDRRGEKLFF.